This T cell receptor beta chain was profiled in a study of blood T cell repertoires in COVID-19. Study-level background: Samples of COVID-19 (acute and convalescent) were obtained from the United States, Italy and Spain. PBMCs, B-cell-depleted T cells, or T cells were the source of the cDNA or gDNA that made up the material.

Original processing methods: Amplifying reference gene primers gave estimates of nucleated cell counts. Generated by immunoSEQ multiplex PCR, the TCRdb table keeps only in-frame clones and is missing some. That table furnishes V, J and clone size, whereas the DNA furnished D and trimming. The table has 100,000 to 150,000 clones, 60% to 75% seen once. CDR1 is SGHDN, CDR2 FVKESK, per germline. CDR3 length: 14 residues. Trimming left V 0 bases short and J 1 base short, with 6 bases between. The source material was peripheral blood. The rearrangement uses TRBV14 and TRBJ2-5; D call uncertain. This receptor was obtained from a woman in her 70s with acute or convalescent COVID-19. The CDR3 is CASSQDLSQETQYF. The CDR3 DNA sequence: TGTGCCAGCAGCCAAGATCTTAGCCAAGAGACCCAGTACTTC.